This TCR delta chain derives from a study of gamma-delta chains in newborns, infants, children. TCRdb re-called the reads using CATT. The sample records approximately 1,500 delta-chain clones, 1.1% being singletons. Germline-derived CDR1 and CDR2 are TSWWSYY and QGS. V shed 0 bases, J shed 7 bases, and the junction held 16 bases outside the gene matches. The CDR3 extends over 18 amino acids. This clone was found a few times. Given a far larger clone just one base away, this is likely a sequencing read error. V and J are TRDV1 and TRDJ1, with 8 bases aligning to TRDD3. Sequences were obtained from blood. This receptor was taken from a child in good health. This CDR3 is CALGELPIAWGMRGKLIF. The CDR3 DNA reads as TGTGCTCTTGGGGAACTTCCTATCGCTTGGGGGATGCGGGGTAAACTCATCTTT.